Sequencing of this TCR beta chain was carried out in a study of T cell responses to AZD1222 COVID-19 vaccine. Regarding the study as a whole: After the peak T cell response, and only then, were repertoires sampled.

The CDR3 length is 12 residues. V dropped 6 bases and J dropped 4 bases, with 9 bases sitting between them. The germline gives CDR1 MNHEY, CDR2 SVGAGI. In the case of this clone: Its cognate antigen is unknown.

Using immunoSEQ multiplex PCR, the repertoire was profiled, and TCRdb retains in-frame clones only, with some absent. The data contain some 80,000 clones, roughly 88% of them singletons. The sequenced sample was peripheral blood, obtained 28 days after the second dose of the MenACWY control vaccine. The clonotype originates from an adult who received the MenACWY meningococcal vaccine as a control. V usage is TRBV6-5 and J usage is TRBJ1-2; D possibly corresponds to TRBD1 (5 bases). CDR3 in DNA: TGTGCCAGCAGAAGGGACCTCTATGGCTACACCTTC. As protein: CASRRDLYGYTF.